What follows is one T cell receptor beta chain and its context. In the authors' workflow: Using reference gene primer amplification, nucleated cell counts were estimated. Using immunoSEQ multiplex PCR, the repertoire was profiled, and TCRdb retains in-frame clones only, with some absent. V, J and clone size were drawn from that table, and D and trimming were deduced from the DNA. In the table there are roughly 570,000 clones, roughly nine tenths of which are singletons. The germline gives CDR1 LGHDT, CDR2 YNNKEL (reference sequence). This CDR3 contains 16 residues. V lost 1 base, J lost 3 bases, and 12 bases lay in between. The data derive from a study of blood T cell repertoires in COVID-19. Across the study: COVID-19 samples collected from the United States, Italy and Spain covered acute and convalescent phases. In each case, the material was cDNA or gDNA derived from T cells, B-cell-depleted T cells, or PBMCs.

Enrollment of patients from Seattle took place during active infection, with longitudinal follow-up. The clonotype originates from a woman aged 45-59 years with COVID-19, enrolled during active disease. The chain carries TRBV3-1 (or the pseudogene TRBV3-2) and TRBJ2-2, with D possibly TRBD1 on 6 matching bases. What was sequenced was peripheral blood. In DNA form, the CDR3 reads TGTGCCAGCAGCCAAGGGCAGGGGCGCGACACCGGGGAGCTGTTTTTT. This encodes CASSQGQGRDTGELFF.